Below are 5 T cell receptor beta chains sequenced from a single sample in a study of blood T cell repertoires in COVID-19. Clones were read by immunoSEQ multiplex PCR, and TCRdb kept only the in-frame ones, dropping some. The sample lists roughly 500,000 clones, around 87% occurring once. Sequencing was carried out using PBMCs or T cells enriched from blood (not recorded which). These TCRs come from a woman aged 40 to 50 who had recovered from COVID-19.

This CDR3 reads CASSLAGGGNTEAFF. CDR3 nucleotide sequence: TGCGCCAGCAGCTTGGCCGGGGGAGGAAACACTGAAGCTTTCTTT. The chain employs TRBV5-1 and TRBJ1-1; maybe TRBD1 (5 bases). Germline V lookup: CDR1 SGHRS, CDR2 YFSETQ. The CDR3 sequence is 15 residues long. Trimming left V 0 bases short and J 2 bases short, with 11 bases between. Drawing the rest from reference TRBV5-1 and TRBJ1-1, the complete variable domain is KAGVTQTPRYLIKTRGQQVTLSCSPISGHRSVSWYQQTPGQGLQFLFEYFSETQRNKGNFPGRFSGRQFSNSRSEMNVSTLELGDSALYLCASSLAGGGNTEAFFGQGTRLTVV.

The chain has TRBV10-3 and TRBJ2-5, with a possible D match to TRBD2 (5 bases). Germline loops: CDR1 ENHRY, CDR2 SYGVKD. CDR3 size: 14 residues. Trimming left V 6 bases short and J 1 base short, with 12 bases between. CDR3 in DNA: TGTGCCATCAGCTCAGAGGGTTCCCAAGAGACCCAGTACTTC. This gives the protein CAISSEGSQETQYF.

The chain combines TRBV10-1 with TRBJ2-7; 9 bases map to TRBD2. This CDR3 contains 14 residues. The germline V gene has CDR1 WNHNN and CDR2 SYGVQD (reference sequence). Trimming at V came to 8 bases and at J to 1 base, leaving 6 bases not matched to a gene. The CDR3 DNA reads as TGCGCCAGCTCCTTAGCGGGAGAGTCCTACGAGCAGTACTTC. This codes for CASSLAGESYEQYF.

The rearrangement links TRBV19 to TRBJ1-1; 7 bases are shared with TRBD1. The V and J ends lost 6 bases and 6 bases, in that order; junction bases with no gene match: 4. From germline, CDR1 is LNHDA and CDR2 SQIVND (reference sequence). The CDR3 has 12 residues. The CDR3 loop reads CASRKGASEAFF. The CDR3 DNA follows: TGTGCCAGTAGGAAGGGGGCGTCTGAAGCTTTCTTT.

V and J are TRBV29-1 and TRBJ1-2; 7 nucleotides match TRBD1. J gave up 8 bases and V 0 bases, and 6 bases lay outside the gene matches. Germline V gene sequence: CDR1 SQVTM, CDR2 ANQGSEA. The CDR3 runs 13 residues. Written as DNA, the CDR3 is TGCAGCGTTGAAGAGATTACAGGGGCGGGCTACACCTTC. As protein: CSVEEITGAGYTF.